One and the same sample provided the 8 T cell receptor beta chains below, sequenced in a study of control samples from healthy donors and cancer patients. Sequencing was performed with immunoSEQ multiplex PCR; in TCRdb, only in-frame clones are kept and a portion is missing. The top ten clones hold about 2.6% of a sample with more than 95,000 clones, over 90% of them seen once. Sequencing was done on a sample of blood. The receptor set was obtained from a man in his thirties or forties in good health.

This clone was picked up a small number of times. The chain uses TRBV10-3 and TRBJ1-2; 12 nucleotides align to TRBD1. This CDR3 is built from 14 residues. CDR1 is ENHRY, CDR2 SYGVKD, per germline. J lost 7 bases, V lost 4 bases, and 4 bases had no gene match. CDR3 amino acids: CAISAGQGAFGYTF. DNA of the CDR3: TGTGCCATCAGTGCGGGACAGGGGGCGTTTGGCTACACCTTC.

V gene TRBV27 combines with J gene TRBJ1-4; no clear D gene. V was clipped by 3 bases and J by 3 bases, with 11 bases between them. CDR3 length equals 15 residues. Germline V gene data show CDR1 as MNHEY and CDR2 as SMNVEV (reference sequence). Written as DNA, the CDR3 is TGTGCCAGCAGTTTGAACCCGGGGTCTAATGAAAAACTGTTTTTT. Translating it yields CASSLNPGSNEKLFF.

The chain employs TRBV11-2 and TRBJ1-1; D is unresolved. V was trimmed by 5 bases and J by 0 bases, leaving 10 bases between them. The germline gives CDR1 SGHAT, CDR2 FQNNGV. This CDR3 contains 14 residues. The CDR3 protein is CASSPRTVNTEAFF. In DNA form, the CDR3 reads TGTGCCAGCAGCCCCCGGACGGTGAACACTGAAGCTTTCTTT.

The chain couples TRBV7-9 to TRBJ1-2; perhaps TRBD1 as D (5 bases). Trimming removed 5 bases from V and 6 bases from J, with 19 bases in between. The germline CDR1 and CDR2 sequences are SEHNR and FQNEAQ (reference sequence). This CDR3 region has 15 residues. CDR3 bases: TGTGCCAGCAGCCGAAACCTTCAGGGTGAACATGGCTACACCTTC. It specifies CASSRNLQGEHGYTF.

This sequence joins TRBV7-2 and TRBJ1-2; weak D call: TRBD1 (6 bases). There are 13 residues in the CDR3. V was shortened by 6 bases and J by 3 bases, with 11 bases between the two germline ends. Per the germline V gene, CDR1 is SGHTA and CDR2 is FQGNSA. The CDR3 is CASRPGGDYGYTF. DNA for the CDR3: TGTGCCAGCAGGCCCGGGGGCGACTATGGCTACACCTTC.

The V and J genes are TRBV27 and TRBJ1-1; a possible D gene is TRBD1 (6 bases). V shed 6 bases and J shed 4 bases, with 12 bases lying between them. Germline assignment: CDR1 MNHEY and CDR2 SMNVEV (reference sequence). This CDR3 spans 13 amino acids. The DNA for the CDR3 is TGTGCCAGCAGGCGGAGGGGGGGCACTGAAGCTTTCTTT. Protein: CASRRRGGTEAFF.

This chain uses TRBV4-1 with TRBJ2-5; TRBD2 matches 11 bases. Germline lookup yields CDR1 MGHRA and CDR2 YSYEKL. This CDR3 is 15 amino acids long. V lost 8 bases, J lost 6 bases, and 11 bases stayed unmatched. CDR3 sequence: CASSPGSGGGKTQYF. Here the CDR3 DNA reads TGCGCCAGCTCCCCAGGTAGCGGGGGGGGAAAGACCCAGTACTTC.

V is TRBV4-1 and J is TRBJ2-3; 10 nucleotides align to TRBD2. The length of the CDR3 is 18 residues. Unmatched junction bases numbered 8, after V lost 2 bases and J lost 0 bases. Germline CDR1 is MGHRA and CDR2 is YSYEKL. CDR3 protein: CASSQRASGGVSTDTQYF. DNA for the CDR3: TGCGCCAGCAGCCAACGGGCTAGCGGGGGTGTTAGCACAGATACGCAGTATTTT.